The 13 T cell receptor beta chains in this list originate from one sample, sequenced in a study of blood T cell repertoires in COVID-19. The protocol was immunoSEQ multiplex PCR, while the TCRdb copy is restricted to in-frame clones and leaves out a portion. The sample includes around 72,000 clones, 80% to 90% seen only once; the top ten take more than 5.5%. The sample taken for sequencing was peripheral blood. These receptors were collected from a woman in her forties or fifties with acute or convalescent COVID-19.

CDR3 coding DNA: TGTGCCAGCAGCTTAGGGGATTACGCAGGGGGGCACACAGATACGCAGTATTTT. Its translation is CASSLGDYAGGHTDTQYF. The chain is built from TRBV5-8 and TRBJ2-3; the D gene is possibly TRBD1 (7 bases). The CDR3 runs 18 residues. Germline CDR1 is SGHTS and CDR2 is YDEGEE. V lost 2 bases and J 2 bases, leaving 21 bases between the germline ends.

The V and J genes are TRBV28 and TRBJ1-1; D ambiguous. Looked up from germline, CDR1 is MDHEN and CDR2 is SYDVKM. V was trimmed by 3 bases and J by 8 bases, leaving 7 bases between them. There are 11 residues in the CDR3. CDR3 nucleotides: TGTGCCAGCAGTTTTTACAGAGAAGCTTTCTTT. This encodes CASSFYREAFF.

CDR3 bases: TGTGCCAGCAGCAAAGATGTCTCCACATACAATGAGCAGTTCTTC. Amino acids: CASSKDVSTYNEQFF. V and J are TRBV21-1 and TRBJ2-1; TRBD1 was called by the table and not checked on the DNA. TRBV21-1 is reported as a pseudogene. CDR3 length equals 15 residues.

V gene TRBV2 combines with J gene TRBJ1-1; TRBD1 agrees at 9 bases. Germline V CDR1 and CDR2: SNHLY, FYNNEI. The CDR3 loop spans 15 amino acids. The V segment lost 2 bases and the J segment 5 bases; nucleotides outside the gene matches: 6. The CDR3 is CASSETGTGFTEAFF. In nucleotides, the CDR3 is TGTGCCAGCAGTGAAACTGGGACAGGGTTTACTGAAGCTTTCTTT.

A single count supports this clone. The chain couples TRBV5-4 to TRBJ1-2; 9 bases agree with TRBD1. Germline values: CDR1 SGHNT, CDR2 YYREEE (reference sequence). The CDR3 sequence is 14 residues long. Trimming removed 8 bases from V and 3 bases from J; junction bases left unmatched: 8. The DNA for the CDR3 is TGTGCCAGATATGGACAGGGGAGGTACTATGGCTACACCTTC. It encodes CARYGQGRYYGYTF. Complete variable domain (other parts from reference TRBV5-4 and TRBJ1-2): ETGVTQSPTHLIKTRGQQVTLRCSSQSGHNTVSWYQQALGQGPQFIFQYYREEENGRGNFPPRFSGLQFPNYSSELNVNALELDDSALYLCARYGQGRYYGYTFGSGTRLTVV.

The chain joins TRBV7-9 to TRBJ2-7; the match to TRBD1 covers 9 bases. This CDR3 comprises 15 residues. Germline CDR1 is SEHNR and CDR2 is FQNEAQ (reference sequence). J lost 0 bases, V lost 3 bases, and 3 bases had no gene match. The DNA for the CDR3 is TGTGCCAGCAGCTTCCGGGACAGGGTCTCCTACGAGCAGTACTTC. The encoded protein is CASSFRDRVSYEQYF.

This chain connects TRBV18 to TRBJ2-5; 12 nucleotides align to TRBD1. After removal of 6 bases from V and 4 bases from J, the junction contained 6 bases not matched to a gene. Per germline, CDR1 KGHSH and CDR2 LQKENI. The CDR3 totals 15 residues. Here the CDR3 reads CASSRDRGPTETQYF. The DNA of the CDR3 is TGTGCCAGCTCCCGGGACAGGGGGCCAACAGAGACCCAGTACTTC.

The chain employs TRBV6-5 and TRBJ1-1; 7 bases align to TRBD1. J was trimmed by 0 bases and V by 6 bases; bases with no gene match: 4. CDR1 is MNHEY and CDR2 is SVGAGI in the germline V gene. The CDR3 is 14 amino acids. Here the CDR3 DNA reads TGTGCCAGCAGCCTGACAGGGATGAACACTGAAGCTTTCTTT. This sequence encodes CASSLTGMNTEAFF.

The V gene is TRBV30, the J gene TRBJ2-7; TRBD2 matches 9 bases. V was pared by 0 bases and J by 4 bases, with 4 bases of the junction left unmatched. This CDR3 spans 14 amino acids. Per germline, CDR1 GTSNPN and CDR2 SVGIG (reference sequence). The CDR3 sequence is CAWSVGSGRYEQYF. The CDR3 region has the DNA TGTGCCTGGAGTGTGGGTAGCGGGAGATACGAGCAGTACTTC.

This clone appeared a single time. This chain uses TRBV30 with TRBJ1-5; D possibly corresponds to TRBD1 (5 bases). V was pared by 1 base and J by 3 bases, with 7 bases between. CDR1 and CDR2 (germline): GTSNPN, SVGIG (reference sequence). The CDR3 runs 13 residues. CDR3 sequence (DNA): TGTGCCTGGAGTGAGGGGCCCAATCAGCCCCAGCATTTT. Translating gives CAWSEGPNQPQHF.

This rearrangement joins TRBV2 to TRBJ2-3; D perhaps matches TRBD1 (6 bases). V lost 7 bases and J lost 3, with 17 bases in between. This CDR3 region has 15 residues. Germline values: CDR1 SNHLY, CDR2 FYNNEI. CDR3 loop: CASTLRQGWTDTQYF. DNA of the CDR3: TGTGCCAGCACGCTTCGGCAGGGGTGGACAGATACGCAGTATTTT.

This clone was seen a few times. The chain joins TRBV29-1 to TRBJ2-1; D is ambiguous. The V end lost 7 bases, the J end lost 3 bases, and 13 bases lay between the germline ends. The CDR3 runs to 13 residues. CDR1 is SQVTM, CDR2 ANQGSEA, per germline. Written as DNA, the CDR3 is TGCAGCGCCCCGTTAGTCGGCTACAATGAGCAGTTCTTC. This codes for CSAPLVGYNEQFF.

This clone was observed a few times. The chain links TRBV4-1 to TRBJ2-1, with 7 bases fitting TRBD1. Germline V gene sequence: CDR1 MGHRA, CDR2 YSYEKL. The CDR3 runs to 19 residues. V dropped 0 bases and J dropped 0; count of bases not matched to a gene: 11. Written as DNA, the CDR3 is TGCGCCAGCAGCCAAGAATTAAAGGGGGCCGAGGGCTCCTACAATGAGCAGTTCTTC. It encodes CASSQELKGAEGSYNEQFF.